This entry is about one TCR beta chain. The antigen it recognizes is unknown. Base qualities are not at hand, and no much larger clone is one base apart. The CDR3 goes from the cysteine to the phenylalanine over 14 residues. Only CDR3 DNA is held: 42 bases, read in frame from base 1. Trimming accounts for 6 bases at V and 6 bases at J, while the number of junction bases matched to no gene is 7. For CDR1 and CDR2, the germline V gene (reference sequence) lists MNHEY and SMNVEV. The data are from a study of cytomegalovirus exposure and HLA in healthy donors (dated by TCRdb to about 2017). The study in broad terms: In an earlier analysis of some 550 of the donors, approximately 300 Gb of sequence data and 95 million to 130 million unique TCR beta sequences from about 179 million T cells were reported. An early release that covered fewer than 800 HLA-typed donors contained around 330 gigabases of sequencing data and about 84 million unique TCR sequences. The genetic ancestry cluster associated with self-reported Caucasian donors included around 76% of the approximately 430 genotyped donors. The study aimed to test whether cataloging public T cell receptors could reveal signatures of past pathogen exposure. The study used immunosequencing to profile the T cell repertoires of 666 subjects and linked those repertoires to cytomegalovirus serostatus. Besides the first cohort of under 700 subjects, a separate validation cohort made up of around 120 different subjects was used. To predict cytomegalovirus infection status, the study brought together high-throughput TCR immunosequencing, statistical association of individual TCRs with disease status, and machine learning. To study patterns of TCR occurrence, a later analysis re-analyzed previously published TCR beta repertoires from 666 donors and added high-resolution HLA genotyping. Rather than using new phenotypic data, the later analysis identified candidate immune exposures from TCR beta sequences and from how often those sequences occurred across donors. To decide whether each TCR beta V gene segment behaved as functional or pseudogenic, an earlier analysis of 587 of the donors relied on high-throughput TCR beta sequencing. Donor age, sex, ethnicity and CMV serostatus were collected together with the repertoire data. A later genetic analysis took genome-wide SNP genotypes for 398 of the 666 donors and used that subset as a discovery cohort. Every repertoire in the discovery cohort had been generated on one and the same sequencing platform. Class I and class II HLA loci were covered by the typing at four-digit resolution. Typing coverage differed by locus: A, B, C, DRB1 and DQB1 were typed in about 629-640 donors, DQA1 in about 550, DPA1 in around 600, and DPB1 in about 450. Because of strong linkage in the cohort, five DR-DQ haplotypes were treated as single units for association and clustering. Among 300 to 500 genotyped donors of the cohort, an average of around 240,000 unique TCR beta nucleotide sequences was sequenced per donor, of which roughly 18% were non-productive. Broad study findings and their caveats: In a later genetic analysis, fewer N-insertions in productive TCRs were reported among donors in an Asian-associated ancestry cluster than the roughly 700-donor mean. A later analysis reported that several top co-occurrence clusters appeared linked to parvovirus B19, influenza, CMV and Epstein-Barr virus. The authors suggested that the approach could potentially be extended to other disease states and immunological phenotypes. Strong co-occurrence of HLA alleles, especially DR and DQ, made assigning TCR associations to individual alleles difficult. Because counts were too low, more than 15 rarely observed V segments, including chromosome 9 orphons, were excluded from the earlier analysis of fewer than 650 of the donors. A further reported finding was that TCR beta sequences accurately predicted the HLA-A and HLA-B alleles for most subjects in the first cohort. A later analysis found that TCR association rates varied across HLA loci, with DRB1 alleles showing the most associated TCRs and HLA-C alleles the fewest. Correlated functional status among segregating V segments might reflect linkage disequilibrium, but an unknown experimental factor could not be ruled out. CMV serostatus was the only immune exposure information available for the cohort. The classifier was reported to diagnose cytomegalovirus status with high specificity and sensitivity in both the original cohort and the validation cohort. Most CMV-associated TCR beta chains appeared to be HLA-restricted in a later analysis, and the HLA associations seemed to be driven largely by CMV exposure. While some public TCRs were present in many individuals, most TCR sequences turned up only very rarely across donors. An earlier analysis of approximately 500 of the donors showed that most TCR beta V segments appeared in productive rearrangements either about 90% or about 30% of the time, which broadly matched IMGT annotations. Only TCR beta chains were sequenced in this cohort, and the absence of alpha or paired-chain data limited detectable features. A total of about 150 TCR beta chains were listed by the study as associated with cytomegalovirus. Because the 87-base-pair reads could not distinguish some IMGT-functional V segments, including TRBV6-2 and TRBV6-3, those segments were excluded. In a later analysis, some 18,000 TCR beta sequences were associated with specific HLA alleles at a false discovery rate of 0.05. Roughly uniform sequencing depth across donors was assumed in presence/absence analyses, although this assumption may not hold. In a later analysis, HLA-associated TCR beta chains showed more clonal expansion and lower generation probabilities than non-associated chains that were equally common. A cluster of highly shared sequence variants was judged likely to represent a technical artifact of the sequencing pipeline. HLA typing was unavailable for some donors at each locus, so association tests used only the typed subset. V-gene and J-gene trimming of TCR beta chains was associated with a missense DCLRE1C variant in a later genetic analysis, and the association was replicated in an independent cohort. In vitro tests confirmed that a few of the cytomegalovirus-associated TCR beta chains recognize cytomegalovirus antigens.

In total, roughly 670 healthy bone marrow donors made up the cohort. At the time of sampling, all cohort members were nominally healthy, though unrecorded immune exposures were likely present. The donor tested CMV seronegative and was one of the 352 seronegative cohort members. Each donor provided a peripheral blood sample, and peripheral blood mononuclear cells were used for TCR beta sequencing. The Qiagen DNeasy Blood Extraction Kit was used to extract genomic DNA from the blood cell samples. Library generation was performed with the immunoSEQ multiplex PCR assay. The multiplex PCR relied on a mix of 60 forward primers for TCR Vbeta segments and 13 reverse primers for TCR Jbeta segments. The CDR3 region of rearranged TCR beta genes was amplified from genomic DNA with a multiplex PCR assay. Amplified TCR beta libraries were sequenced as 87-base-pair reads on the Illumina HiSeq System. On the authors' methods: Across the 670 or so repertoires, a later analysis counted tens of millions of unique TCR beta chains, 9.5 million to 13 million of which were shared by at least two donors. Raw reads were error-corrected and collapsed into unique sequences by a nearest-neighbor algorithm in which closely related sequences were merged to remove PCR and sequencing errors. V, D and J gene segments were assigned by aligning CDR3 sequences to IMGT reference sequences. Each retained sequence needed at least a six-nucleotide match to both a V gene segment and a J gene segment. A rearrangement counted as productive if the CDR3 had no stop codons and remained in frame with V and J, and every other rearrangement counted as non-productive. CDR3 was defined by IMGT convention, running from the second conserved V-encoded cysteine to the conserved J-encoded phenylalanine. In an earlier analysis of 587 of the donors, sequences lacking an unambiguous match to a single V gene segment were excluded. An earlier analysis of 587 of the donors called V segments functional above 56.7% productive rearrangements and segregating when the between-donor standard deviation exceeded 5%. A statistical classification framework was built to diagnose cytomegalovirus status from the catalog of TCR beta chain sequences. V and J gene assignment, in a later analysis, came from comparing TCR nucleotide sequences with IMGT/GENE-DB human TR gene sequences. In a later analysis, CDR3 sequences and most-parsimonious VDJ recombination scenarios were assigned using the TCRdist pipeline. In a later analysis, every TCR beta chain was defined by the combination of its CDR3 amino acid sequence and its V-gene family, and reads without a unique V-gene family were dropped. To address suspected cross-contamination and a sequencing artifact, a later analysis removed a few hundred highly shared, low-generation-probability nucleotide sequences. For each public chain, a later analysis derived a clonal expansion index from normalized ranks of inferred template counts within each repertoire. A later analysis computed generation probabilities with a VDJ recombination model fitted to out-of-frame rearrangements, and checked the results against IGoR. In a later analysis, hypergeometric tests were used to score TCR-TCR, TCR-HLA and TCR-CMV co-occurrence, with a repertoire-size bias correction applied to TCR pairs. False discovery rates were estimated in a later analysis by permuting HLA or CMV assignments 20 times. In a later analysis, co-occurring TCRs were grouped using DBSCAN, with TCRdist sequence similarity added in when clustering inside HLA-allele-positive subsets. For co-occurrence clustering, repertoires with fewer than 30,000 or more than 120,000 public chains were excluded, along with five repertoires with anomalous nucleotide sharing. The immuneACCESS repertoire file appears here via TCRdb, limited to in-frame rearrangements. These files lack a portion of the clones; in checked studies, under half of the deficit traces to unresolved V genes, and the cause of the others is not known. The V and J calls and the clone size are those of that table, but D and trimming were determined from the DNA. Within this sample are some 150,000 clones, with nearly 80% of them counted one time only. Approximately 0.99% of the sample lies in the top ten.

The V gene is TRBV27 and the J gene is TRBJ1-5; the junction holds 8 bases that match TRBD1. The sequence came from a male donor in good health and CMV-seronegative. The specimen sequenced was PBMCs. The encoded CDR3 is CASSQGTGGQPQHF. The bases are TGTGCCAGCAGCCAGGGAACAGGGGGTCAGCCCCAGCATTTT.